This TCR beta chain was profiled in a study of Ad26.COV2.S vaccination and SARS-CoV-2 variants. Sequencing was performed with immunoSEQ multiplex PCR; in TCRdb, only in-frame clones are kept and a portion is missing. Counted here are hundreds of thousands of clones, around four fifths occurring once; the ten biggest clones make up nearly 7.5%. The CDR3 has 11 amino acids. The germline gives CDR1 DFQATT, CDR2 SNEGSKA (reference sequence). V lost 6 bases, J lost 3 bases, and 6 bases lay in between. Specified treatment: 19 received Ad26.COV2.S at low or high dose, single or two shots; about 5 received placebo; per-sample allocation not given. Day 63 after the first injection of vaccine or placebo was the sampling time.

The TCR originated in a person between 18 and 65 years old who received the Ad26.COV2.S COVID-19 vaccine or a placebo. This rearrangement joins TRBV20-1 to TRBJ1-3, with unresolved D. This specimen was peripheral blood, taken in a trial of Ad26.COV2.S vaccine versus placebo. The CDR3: CSAPFGNTIYF. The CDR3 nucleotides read TGCAGTGCCCCGTTTGGAAACACCATATATTTT.